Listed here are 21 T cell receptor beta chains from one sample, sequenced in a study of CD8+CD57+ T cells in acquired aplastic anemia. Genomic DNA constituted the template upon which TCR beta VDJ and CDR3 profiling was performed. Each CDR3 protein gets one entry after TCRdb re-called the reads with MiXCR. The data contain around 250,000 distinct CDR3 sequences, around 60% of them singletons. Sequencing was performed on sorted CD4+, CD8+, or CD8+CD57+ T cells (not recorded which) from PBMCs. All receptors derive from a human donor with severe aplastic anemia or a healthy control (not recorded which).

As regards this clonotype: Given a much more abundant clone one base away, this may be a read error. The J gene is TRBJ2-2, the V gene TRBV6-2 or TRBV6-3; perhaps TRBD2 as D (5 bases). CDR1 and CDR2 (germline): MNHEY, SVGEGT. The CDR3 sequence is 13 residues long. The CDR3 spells CGSTGIATGELFF. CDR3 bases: TGTGGCAGCACGGGGATCGCCACCGGGGAGCTGTTTTTT.

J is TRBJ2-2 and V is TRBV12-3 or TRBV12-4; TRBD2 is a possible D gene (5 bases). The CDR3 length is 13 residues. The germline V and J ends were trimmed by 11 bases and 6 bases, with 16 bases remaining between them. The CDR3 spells CAGSVSMAGELFF. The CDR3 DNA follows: TGTGCCGGTAGCGTGAGTATGGCCGGGGAGCTGTTTTTT.

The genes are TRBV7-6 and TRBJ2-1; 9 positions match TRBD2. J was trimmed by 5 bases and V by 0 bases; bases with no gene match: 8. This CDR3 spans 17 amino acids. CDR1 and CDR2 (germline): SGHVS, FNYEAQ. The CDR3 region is CASSLASRGGLNNEQFF. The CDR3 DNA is TGTGCCAGCAGCTTAGCCTCGCGGGGGGGCCTGAACAATGAGCAGTTCTTC.

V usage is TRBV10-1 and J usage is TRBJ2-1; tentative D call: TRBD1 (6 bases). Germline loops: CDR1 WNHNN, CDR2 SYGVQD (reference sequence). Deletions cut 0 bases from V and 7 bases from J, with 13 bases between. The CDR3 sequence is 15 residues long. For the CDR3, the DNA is TGCGCCAGCAGTGAGTCGAGGGGGTTAACGAATGAGCAGTTCTTC. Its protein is CASSESRGLTNEQFF.

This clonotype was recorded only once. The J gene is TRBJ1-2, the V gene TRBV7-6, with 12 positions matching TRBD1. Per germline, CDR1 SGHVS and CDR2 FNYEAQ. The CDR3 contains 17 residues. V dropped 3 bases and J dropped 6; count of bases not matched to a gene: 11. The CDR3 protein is CASSLLGGGTGGDGYTF. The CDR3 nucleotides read TGTGCCAGCAGCTTGCTTGGTGGGGGGACAGGGGGCGATGGCTACACCTTC.

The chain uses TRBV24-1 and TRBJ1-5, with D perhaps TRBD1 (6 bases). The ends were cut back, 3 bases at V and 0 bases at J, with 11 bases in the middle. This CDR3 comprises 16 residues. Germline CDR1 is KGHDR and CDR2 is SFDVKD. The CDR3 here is CATSDTGQHSNQPQHF. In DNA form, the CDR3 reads TGTGCCACCAGTGATACTGGACAGCATAGCAATCAGCCCCAGCATTTT.

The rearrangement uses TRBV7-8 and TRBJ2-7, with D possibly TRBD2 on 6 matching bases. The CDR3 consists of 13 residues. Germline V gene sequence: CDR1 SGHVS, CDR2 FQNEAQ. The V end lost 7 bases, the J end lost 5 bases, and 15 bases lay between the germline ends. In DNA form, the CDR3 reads TGTGCCAGCATCCCCGGAGGGGTGGACGAGCAGTACTTC. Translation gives CASIPGGVDEQYF.

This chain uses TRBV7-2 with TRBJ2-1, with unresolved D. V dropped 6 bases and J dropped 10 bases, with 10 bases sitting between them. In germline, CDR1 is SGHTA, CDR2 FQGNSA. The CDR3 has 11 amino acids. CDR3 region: CASSRDFEQFF. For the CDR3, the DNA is TGTGCCAGCAGTCGCGATTTCGAGCAGTTCTTC.

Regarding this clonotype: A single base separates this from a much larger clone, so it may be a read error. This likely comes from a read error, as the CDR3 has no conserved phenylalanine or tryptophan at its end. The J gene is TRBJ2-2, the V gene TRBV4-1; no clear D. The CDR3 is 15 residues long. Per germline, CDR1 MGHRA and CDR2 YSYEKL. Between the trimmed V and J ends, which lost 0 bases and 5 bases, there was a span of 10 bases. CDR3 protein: CASSQEDLSTGELFL. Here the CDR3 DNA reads TGCGCCAGCAGCCAAGAAGACCTGTCTACCGGGGAGCTGTTTCTT.

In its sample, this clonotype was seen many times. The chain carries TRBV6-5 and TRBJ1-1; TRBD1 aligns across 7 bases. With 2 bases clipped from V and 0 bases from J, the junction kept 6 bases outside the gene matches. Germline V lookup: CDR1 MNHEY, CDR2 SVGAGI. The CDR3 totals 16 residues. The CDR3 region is CASSYTSTGMNTEAFF. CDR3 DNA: TGTGCCAGCAGTTACACCTCGACAGGGATGAACACTGAAGCTTTCTTT.

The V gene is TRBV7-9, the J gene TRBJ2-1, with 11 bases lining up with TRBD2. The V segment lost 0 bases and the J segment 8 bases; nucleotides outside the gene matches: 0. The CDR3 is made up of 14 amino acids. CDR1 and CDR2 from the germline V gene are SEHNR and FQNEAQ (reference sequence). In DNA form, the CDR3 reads TGTGCCAGCAGCTTAGCACTAGCGGGAGATGAGCAGTTCTTC. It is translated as CASSLALAGDEQFF.

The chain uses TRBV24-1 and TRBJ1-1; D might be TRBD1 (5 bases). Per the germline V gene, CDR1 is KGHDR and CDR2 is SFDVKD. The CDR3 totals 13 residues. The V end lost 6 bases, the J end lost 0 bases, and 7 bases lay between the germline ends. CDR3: CATSLTVNTEAFF. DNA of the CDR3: TGTGCCACCAGTTTGACAGTGAACACTGAAGCTTTCTTT.

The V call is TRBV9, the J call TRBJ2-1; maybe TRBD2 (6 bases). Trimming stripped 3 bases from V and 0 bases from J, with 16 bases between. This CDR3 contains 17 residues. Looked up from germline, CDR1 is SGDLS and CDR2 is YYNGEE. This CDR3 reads CASSGSASASSYNEQFF. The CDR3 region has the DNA TGTGCCAGCAGCGGCTCGGCTAGCGCGAGCTCCTACAATGAGCAGTTCTTC.

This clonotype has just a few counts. CDR3 DNA: TGCGCCAGCAGCTTGGTCAGGGGGCACGAGCAGTACTTC. Its protein product is CASSLVRGHEQYF. The V call is TRBV5-1, the J call TRBJ2-7; 8 bases agree with TRBD1. V lost 0 bases, J lost 5 bases, and 1 base stayed unmatched. The CDR3 is made up of 13 amino acids. Germline V gene lookup returns CDR1 SGHRS and CDR2 YFSETQ.

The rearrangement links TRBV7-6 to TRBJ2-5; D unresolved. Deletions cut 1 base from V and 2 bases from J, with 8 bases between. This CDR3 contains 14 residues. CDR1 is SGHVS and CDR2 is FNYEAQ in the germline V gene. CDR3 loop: CASSLEHGQETQYF. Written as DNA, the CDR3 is TGTGCCAGCAGCTTAGAGCACGGACAAGAGACCCAGTACTTC.

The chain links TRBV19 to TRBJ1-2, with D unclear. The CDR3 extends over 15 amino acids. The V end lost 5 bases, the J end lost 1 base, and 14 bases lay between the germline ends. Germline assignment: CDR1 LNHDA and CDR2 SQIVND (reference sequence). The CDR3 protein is CASSADGLLNYGYTF. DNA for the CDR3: TGTGCCAGTAGTGCGGACGGGCTGCTTAACTATGGCTACACCTTC.

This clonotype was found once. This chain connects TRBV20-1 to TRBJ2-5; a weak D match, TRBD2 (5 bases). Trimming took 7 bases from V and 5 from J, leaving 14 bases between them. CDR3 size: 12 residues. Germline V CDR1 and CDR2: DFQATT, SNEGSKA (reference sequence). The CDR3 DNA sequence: TGCAGTGTACGGGCGGGTCCGGAGACCCAGTACTTC. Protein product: CSVRAGPETQYF.

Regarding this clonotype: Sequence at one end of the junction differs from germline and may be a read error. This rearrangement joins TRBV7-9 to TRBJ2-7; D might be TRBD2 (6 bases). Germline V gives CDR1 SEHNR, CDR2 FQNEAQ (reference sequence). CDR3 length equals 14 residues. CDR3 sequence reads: CASSLGGGRNEQYF. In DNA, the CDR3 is TGCGCCAGCAGCTTAGGTGGAGGGCGGAACGAGCAGTACTTC.

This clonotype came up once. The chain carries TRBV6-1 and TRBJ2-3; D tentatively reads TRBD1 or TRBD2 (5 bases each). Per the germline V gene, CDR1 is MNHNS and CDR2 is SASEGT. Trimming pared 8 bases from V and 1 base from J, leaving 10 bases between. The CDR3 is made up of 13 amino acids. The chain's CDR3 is CASQGDGTDTQYF. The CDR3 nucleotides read TGTGCCAGCCAAGGGGACGGCACAGATACGCAGTATTTT.

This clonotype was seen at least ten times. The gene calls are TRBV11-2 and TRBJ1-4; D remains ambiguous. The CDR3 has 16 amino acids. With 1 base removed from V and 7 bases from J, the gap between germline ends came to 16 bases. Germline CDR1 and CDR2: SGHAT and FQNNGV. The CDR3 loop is CASSLGRDSRGEKLFF. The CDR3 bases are TGTGCCAGCAGCTTAGGTCGAGACTCCCGGGGTGAAAAACTGTTTTTT.

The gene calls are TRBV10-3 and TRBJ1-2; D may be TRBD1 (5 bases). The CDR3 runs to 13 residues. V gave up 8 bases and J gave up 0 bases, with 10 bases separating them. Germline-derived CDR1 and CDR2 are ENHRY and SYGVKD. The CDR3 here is CAIQTEANYGYTF. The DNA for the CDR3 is TGTGCCATCCAGACAGAAGCTAACTATGGCTACACCTTC.